Detailed here is one TCR beta chain. The authors' processing: The authors estimated nucleated cell counts from reference gene primer amplification. Generated by immunoSEQ multiplex PCR, the TCRdb table keeps only in-frame clones and is missing some. The V and J calls and the clone size are those of that table, but D and trimming were determined from the DNA. This table has 150,000 to 200,000 clones, approximately 87% appearing once. The data derive from a study of blood T cell repertoires in COVID-19. The overall study: PBMCs, B-cell-depleted T cells, or T cells provided the cDNA or gDNA that made up the material.

The material sequenced was peripheral blood. This sequence originates from a man aged 18-30 years with active or convalescent COVID-19.

The CDR3 DNA reads TGTGCCAGCAGTCCCCAGGACAGGGCGCGTCCTGGTGACTATGGCTACACCTTC. Encoded protein: CASSPQDRARPGDYGYTF. The rearrangement links TRBV6-6 to TRBJ1-2, with 8 nucleotides matching TRBD1. Germline CDR1 reads MNHNY; CDR2 reads SVGAGI (reference sequence). The CDR3 covers 18 residues. Trimming at V came to 5 bases and at J to 3 bases, leaving 17 bases not matched to a gene.